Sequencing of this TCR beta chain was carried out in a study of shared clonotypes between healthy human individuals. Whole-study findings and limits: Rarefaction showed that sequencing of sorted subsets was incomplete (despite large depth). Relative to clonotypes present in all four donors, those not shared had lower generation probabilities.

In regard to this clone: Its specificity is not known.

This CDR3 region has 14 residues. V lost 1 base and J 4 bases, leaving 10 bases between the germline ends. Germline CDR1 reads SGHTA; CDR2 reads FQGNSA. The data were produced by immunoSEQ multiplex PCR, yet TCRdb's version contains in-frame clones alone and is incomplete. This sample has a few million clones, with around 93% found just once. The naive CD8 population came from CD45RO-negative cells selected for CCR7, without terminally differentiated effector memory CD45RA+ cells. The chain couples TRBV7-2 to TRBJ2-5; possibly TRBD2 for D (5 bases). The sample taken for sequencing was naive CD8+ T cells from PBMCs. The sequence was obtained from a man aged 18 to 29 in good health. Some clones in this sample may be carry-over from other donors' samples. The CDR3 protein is CASSLGDGGETQYF. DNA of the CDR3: TGTGCCAGCAGCTTAGGTGATGGAGGAGAGACCCAGTACTTC.